Below are 5 T cell receptor beta chains sequenced from a single sample in a study of blood T cell repertoires in COVID-19. Method: immunoSEQ multiplex PCR; TCRdb's copy keeps in-frame clones and lacks some. The table has approximately 200,000 clones, roughly 85% seen once. Material: peripheral blood. The source is a man aged 40-49 years with acute or convalescent COVID-19.

The rearrangement uses TRBV20-1 and TRBJ1-2; D remains ambiguous. Germline CDR1 DFQATT, CDR2 SNEGSKA (reference sequence). Deletions cut 3 bases from V and 0 bases from J, with 14 bases between. The CDR3 runs 15 residues. CDR3 in DNA: TGCAGTGCTAGTACCCGTCTTCTAGCTAACTATGGCTACACCTTC. As protein: CSASTRLLANYGYTF.

The chain recombines TRBV6-1 with TRBJ1-2; D is uncertain. Germline assignment: CDR1 MNHNS and CDR2 SASEGT. This CDR3 is built from 13 residues. Trimming took off 2 bases at V and 8 bases at J, with 12 bases between the two ends. CDR3 coding DNA: TGTGCCAGCAGTGAATTTAGTGTGGAGGGCTACACCTTC. Translating gives CASSEFSVEGYTF.

This sequence joins TRBV6-6 and TRBJ1-5; D uncertain. Germline loops: CDR1 MNHNY, CDR2 SVGAGI (reference sequence). The V end was cut by 0 bases, the J end by 4 bases, with 10 bases between. The CDR3 runs to 15 residues. Here the CDR3 DNA reads TGTGCCAGCAGTTACTCGGGGAGTAAGAATCAGCCCCAGCATTTT. This sequence encodes CASSYSGSKNQPQHF.

The chain recombines TRBV2 with TRBJ1-4, with 7 nucleotides matching TRBD1. Germline lookup yields CDR1 SNHLY and CDR2 FYNNEI. V trimming: 6 bases; J trimming: 7 bases; junction bases outside the gene matches: 14. This CDR3 has 16 amino acids. The CDR3 DNA follows: TGTGCCAGCAGCGCCAATGAAGGGGGCAGGGGTGAAAAACTGTTTTTT. It yields the protein CASSANEGGRGEKLFF.

The chain links TRBV14 to TRBJ1-1; D not certain. CDR3 size: 13 residues. Trimming took 10 bases from V and 0 from J, leaving 12 bases between them. Germline V lookup: CDR1 SGHDN, CDR2 FVKESK. The chain's CDR3 is CANGGQLNTEAFF. The CDR3 DNA is TGTGCCAACGGCGGGCAGTTGAACACTGAAGCTTTCTTT.